The 17 T cell receptor beta chains presented below share a single source sample, sequenced in a study of tumor-infiltrating lymphocytes in primary liver carcinoma. DNA and RNA were both co-extracted from approximately 20-30 mg of bulk tissue that had not been sorted. The template, about 510 ng total RNA, yielded TCR beta cDNA made with a constant-region primer. It was through three nested multiplex PCR rounds of slightly modified ARM-PCR that TCR beta libraries arose. Both of the initial two PCR rounds ran for roughly 10 cycles and employed TRBV1-TRBV30 forward primers alongside a C-beta reverse primer. One entry per CDR3 protein results from TCRdb running MiXCR on the multiplex PCR reads. The sample lists approximately 42,000 distinct CDR3 sequences, roughly 73% occurring once. Sequencing was done on a sample of tumor-adjacent normal liver tissue. These receptors all come from a woman in her 30s with primary liver carcinoma and hepatitis B virus infection.

Of note for this clonotype: This may be a read error, as it is one base from a much larger clone. The gene calls are TRBV20-1 and TRBJ2-7; a weak D match, TRBD1 (6 bases). This CDR3 region has 15 residues. CDR1 and CDR2 from the germline V gene are DFQATT and SNEGSKA (reference sequence). With 4 bases removed from V and 4 bases from J, the gap between germline ends came to 20 bases. Here the CDR3 DNA reads TGCAGTGCTATAGGGGGTGGAGCCCTACGTTACGAGCAGTACTTC. Translated, it gives CSAIGGGALRYEQYF.

The chain combines TRBV10-2 with TRBJ2-1, with TRBD2 as a possible D gene (5 bases). Germline V gene data show CDR1 as WSHSY and CDR2 as SAAADI. V was trimmed by 7 bases and J by 3 bases, leaving 13 bases between them. The CDR3 sequence is 14 residues long. The CDR3 nucleotides are TGCGCCAGCAAGCGGAAAGAGGGCTACAATGAGCAGTTCTTC. Its protein product is CASKRKEGYNEQFF.

This sequence joins TRBV30 and TRBJ2-7; weak D call: TRBD2 (6 bases). The length of the CDR3 is 11 residues. Germline V gene sequence: CDR1 GTSNPN, CDR2 SVGIG (reference sequence). The CDR3 protein is CAWMACGRFVV. The DNA for the CDR3 is TGTGCCTGGATGGCTTGTGGGAGGTTCGTCGTC.

As to this clonotype: A junction boundary mismatches the germline segment, possibly from a read error. This chain uses TRBV5-6 with TRBJ2-6; 7 bases are shared with TRBD1. The CDR3 contains 17 residues. Germline V gene sequence: CDR1 SGHDT, CDR2 YYEEEE. CDR3 nucleotide sequence: TGTGCCAGCAACCGGGACAGCAGCTTCTCTGGGGCCAACGCCCTGACTTTC. This encodes CASNRDSSFSGANALTF.

Worth noting for this clonotype: At one boundary the junction diverges from the germline segment, which might be a read error. The chain employs TRBV4-1 and TRBJ2-7; 8 bases are shared with TRBD1. Germline CDR1 MGHRA, CDR2 YSYEKL. CDR3 size: 15 residues. In DNA, the CDR3 is TGCGCCAACAGCCAAGCCAGGGGGCTTCTCTTCGAGCAGTGCTTC. The encoded protein is CANSQARGLLFEQCF.

A remark on this clonotype: A junction end diverges from the germline sequence, so it may reflect a read error. The rearrangement joins TRBV11-2 to TRBJ2-3, with D tentatively TRBD1 (6 bases). The DNA end favors TRBJ1-5, so the J call may be wrong. Per the germline V gene, CDR1 is SGHAT and CDR2 is FQNNGV. The CDR3 totals 16 residues. The CDR3 coding sequence is TGTGCCAGCACCTTAAGGGGGACCCTTAGCACAGATACGCAGCATTTT. Its protein is CASTLRGTLSTDTQHF.

Regarding this clonotype: The junction differs from germline at one of its ends, possibly a read error. V usage is TRBV6-5 and J usage is TRBJ2-7; 10 bases map to TRBD2. This CDR3 contains 17 residues. Germline assignment: CDR1 MNHEY and CDR2 SVGAGI. CDR3 coding DNA: TGTGCCAGCATTTACTCGACGGGCAGCGGGAGGGTCGACGAGCAGTACTTC. This encodes CASIYSTGSGRVDEQYF.

Turning to this clonotype: Without the conserved terminal phenylalanine or tryptophan, this CDR3 likely stems from a read error. The chain uses TRBV4-3 and TRBJ2-3; 12 positions agree with TRBD2. The CDR3 consists of 18 residues. CDR1 and CDR2 from the germline V gene are LGHNA and YSLEER. CDR3 in DNA: TGCGCCAGCAGTCAAGAAGGTCTAGCGGGAGGGCCAACAGATACGCAGTATATT. As protein: CASSQEGLAGGPTDTQYI.

The chain has TRBV6-5 and TRBJ1-2; D ambiguous. The CDR3 is 14 amino acids. Trimming took 3 bases from V and 10 from J, leaving 18 bases between them. Germline CDR1 reads MNHEY; CDR2 reads SVGAGI. DNA of the CDR3: TGTGCCAGCAGTTATATCGGAGAGGGCAGCGACTACACCTTC. Translation: CASSYIGEGSDYTF.

The chain is built from TRBV12-3 or TRBV12-4 and TRBJ2-7, with TRBD2 matching 11 bases. Trimming at V came to 6 bases and at J to 3 bases, leaving 7 bases not matched to a gene. This CDR3 comprises 15 residues. The CDR3 here is CASRFGTSGFYEQYF. The CDR3 DNA follows: TGTGCCAGCAGATTCGGGACTAGCGGCTTCTACGAGCAGTACTTC.

Regarding this clonotype: A much bigger clone sits one base away, suggesting this may be a read error. This rearrangement joins TRBV30 to TRBJ1-4; D is unclear. The CDR3 loop spans 13 amino acids. The germline V gene has CDR1 GTSNPN and CDR2 SVGIG (reference sequence). V lost 0 bases and J 8 bases, leaving 10 bases between the germline ends. This chain's CDR3 is CAWSVPVGEKLFF. The CDR3 coding sequence is TGTGCCTGGAGTGTACCCGTGGGAGAAAAACTGTTTTTT.

Notes on this clonotype: One junction end does not reproduce the germline sequence, and a read error may be involved. This sequence joins TRBV11-2 and TRBJ1-2; D is possibly TRBD1 (6 bases). The CDR3 runs 14 residues. The V gene's germline CDR1 is SGHAT and CDR2 FQNNGV. The CDR3 loop is CACSLDRINYDYTF. The CDR3 nucleotides read TGTGCCTGCAGCTTGGACAGAATTAACTATGACTACACCTTC.

A word on this clonotype: One base away lies a much larger clone, so this may be a sequencing read error. The CDR3 DNA sequence: TGTGCCAGCAGAAGGGGCGGAAGTTCAACTAATGAAAAACTGTTTTTT. Translating gives CASRRGGSSTNEKLFF. The J gene is TRBJ1-4, the V gene TRBV12-3 or TRBV12-4; TRBD1 is a possible D gene (5 bases). The V and J ends lost 6 bases and 0 bases respectively, with 14 bases between them. CDR3 length equals 16 residues.

On this clonotype itself: An end of the junction differs from the germline gene, which may be a read error. The rearrangement joins TRBV12-3 or TRBV12-4 to TRBJ1-1; D remains unclear. CDR3 length: 12 residues. In DNA form, the CDR3 reads TGTGCCAGCAGCGTCACGGCTTCTGAAGCTCTCTTT. It encodes CASSVTASEALF.

Details on this clonotype: The germline gene is not matched at one end of the junction; a read error may be the cause. V gene TRBV6-2 or TRBV6-3 combines with J gene TRBJ2-1, with 8 bases identical to TRBD2. The germline CDR1 and CDR2 sequences are MNHEY and SVGEGT. The CDR3 length is 15 residues. CDR3 residues: CAGGDGAGAHNEQFF. CDR3 DNA: TGTGCCGGCGGAGATGGAGCGGGAGCCCACAACGAGCAGTTCTTC.

V usage is TRBV5-1 and J usage is TRBJ2-2, with a tentative D call TRBD1 (6 bases). CDR1 and CDR2 (germline): SGHRS, YFSETQ. V was trimmed by 0 bases and J by 5 bases, leaving 17 bases between them. The CDR3 spans 17 residues. The CDR3: CASSLGHRDIATGELFF. As DNA, the CDR3 is TGCGCCAGCAGCTTGGGCCACCGGGACATAGCGACCGGGGAGCTGTTTTTT.

This clonotype was seen once. This may stem from a read error, because a much larger clone lies one nucleotide away. V is TRBV7-9 and J is TRBJ2-4; possible D gene TRBD1, 6 bases. The CDR3 spans 15 residues. Germline V CDR1 and CDR2: SEHNR, FQNEAQ (reference sequence). The CDR3 loop is CASSSGVITNNIQYF. Here the CDR3 DNA reads TGTGCCAGCAGTTCAGGGGTGATTACCAACAACATTCAGTACTTC.